These T cell receptor beta chains were read from a single sample in a study of blood T cell repertoires in COVID-19. Profiling relied on immunoSEQ multiplex PCR, and the TCRdb table lists in-frame clones only, not all of them. Seen here are 130,000 or so clones, approximately 71% observed once, and the top ten hold about 2.2%. Sequencing was done on a sample of peripheral blood. The origin of the receptors is a woman in her 70s with acute or convalescent COVID-19. CDR3s leave out the opening cysteine and the closing phenylalanine or tryptophan.

CDR3 protein | J gene | V gene
ASSPMRGVSTDTQY | TRBJ2-3 | TRBV7-9
ASSLAGTGYDNSNQPQH | TRBJ1-5 | TRBV28
ASSLRPAGVRQETQY | TRBJ2-5 | TRBV28
ASSRGVGAEAF | TRBJ1-1 | TRBV13
ASSDEKDSNTGELF | TRBJ2-2 | TRBV25-1
ASSSIGVNTEAF | TRBJ1-1 | TRBV7-9
ASSLDTNTGELF | TRBJ2-2 | TRBV27
ASSRRQGAHGELF | TRBJ2-2 | TRBV11-2
ASSSGQDNEKLF | TRBJ1-4 | TRBV7-9
ASSLSGTGNTEAF | TRBJ1-1 | TRBV7-2
ASSAPTGRNSPLH | TRBJ1-6 | TRBV5-4
ASSPRQGSSYNEQF | TRBJ2-1 | TRBV5-1
ASRLAGGPTDTQY | TRBJ2-3 | TRBV5-1
ASSKQGRGYNEQF | TRBJ2-1 | TRBV11-3
ASSRQATNTGELF | TRBJ2-2 | TRBV4-1
SVDKSGGANEQF | TRBJ2-1 | TRBV29-1
ASSSARDSRAYEQY | TRBJ2-7 | TRBV10-1
AWSEGQGATDTQY | TRBJ2-3 | TRBV30
ATRLAGGTDTQY | TRBJ2-3 | TRBV27
AWSGRGGASVSNQPQH | TRBJ1-5 | TRBV30
AISGQGPRVGEQY | TRBJ2-7 | TRBV10-3
ASSDLRETQY | TRBJ2-5 | TRBV10-2
ASSLGAAAGQGAKNIQY | TRBJ2-4 | TRBV5-5
ASSPHRGVGTEAF | TRBJ1-1 | TRBV6-2/TRBV6-3
ASSLGMAGGGYT | TRBJ1-2 | TRBV27
ASSARGRRGDEQF | TRBJ2-1 | TRBV19
AIRGTGGGTDTQY | TRBJ2-3 | TRBV10-3
ASSFGTAKSRETQY | TRBJ2-5 | TRBV5-1
ASSPGDRVNSPLH | TRBJ1-6 | TRBV28
ASSAGGEQYEQY | TRBJ2-7 | TRBV9
ASKLQGTQPQH | TRBJ1-5 | TRBV2
ASSFPDRGQAEAF | TRBJ1-1 | TRBV7-9
ASSLASPASSYNEQF | TRBJ2-1 | TRBV5-4
ASSQGYEQY | TRBJ2-7 | TRBV27
ASSAWDSPYEQY | TRBJ2-7 | TRBV2
ASSEALGLAAQY | TRBJ2-3 | TRBV2
ASSIGQGTGEQY | TRBJ2-7 | TRBV19
ASSQSTGTSSGNTIY | TRBJ1-3 | TRBV21-1
ASSEGKGGYTEAF | TRBJ1-1 | TRBV25-1
AWSRQGPQPQH | TRBJ1-5 | TRBV30
ASSLAGGDEKLF | TRBJ1-4 | TRBV7-9
ASSPTPGQTGRNQPQH | TRBJ1-5 | TRBV6-2/TRBV6-3
ASSPYGAYREPETL | TRBJ1-2 | TRBV18
ASSFYRRQGNGYT | TRBJ1-2 | TRBV7-8
ASSFPGQGASLVYEQY | TRBJ2-7 | TRBV7-8
ASSASQETQY | TRBJ2-5 | TRBV5-1
ASSARHIAYRGEQY | TRBJ2-7 | TRBV6-1
ASSLSGTGGDEQY | TRBJ2-7 | TRBV6-2/TRBV6-3
SVDFSDGAYGYT | TRBJ1-2 | TRBV29-1
ASSMSGASNQPQH | TRBJ1-5 | TRBV19
ASTPGTGFANEQF | TRBJ2-1 | TRBV11-2
ASSKGLAGDADTQY | TRBJ2-3 | TRBV7-2
ASSVGGAPTDTQY | TRBJ2-3 | TRBV10-2
ATSDHNSHQETQY | TRBJ2-5 | TRBV24-1
ASRPGLVNTGELF | TRBJ2-2 | TRBV18